These T cell receptor beta chains were read from a single sample in a study of T cells expressing NK-cell markers. With the 5' RACE reads reprocessed, TCRdb shows one record per CDR3 protein and no DNA. The repertoire table contains roughly 150,000 distinct CDR3 sequences. Source material: blood T cells: a sorted CD56 or NKG2C T cell subset, CD4+ or CD8+ T cells, or bulk PBMC T cells (not recorded which). These receptors were obtained from a man aged 18 to 70 in good health. Both conserved end residues are part of each CDR3.

TRBV11-2	TRBJ2-3	CASSWTARTDTQYF
TRBV5-6	TRBJ2-5	CASSSNRETQYF
TRBV15	TRBJ2-2	CATSTGTHGELFF
TRBV7-7	TRBJ2-5	CASSHSAGEGTQYF
TRBV7-2	TRBJ2-7	CASSDLSYEQYF
TRBV29-1	TRBJ2-7	CSVAGAYEQYF
TRBV7-8	TRBJ2-7	CASSSRWGQAQYEQYF
TRBV21-1	TRBJ1-4	CASSIGQPTTNEKLFF
TRBV6-2/TRBV6-3	TRBJ2-1	CASSTGSGGEQFF
TRBV24-1	TRBJ2-2	CATSDLRRGVNAGELFF
TRBV20-1	TRBJ2-1	CSARDREHEQFF
TRBV7-9	TRBJ1-1	CASRSLPGQGNTEAFF
TRBV6-5	TRBJ2-1	CASSYSRSSGGFRDEQFF
TRBV7-9	TRBJ1-1	CASSSRDSMNTEAFF
TRBV5-6	TRBJ2-5	CASSITGGVETQYF
TRBV19	TRBJ1-1	CASSDRVTEAFF
TRBV19	TRBJ2-7	CASSVKLGYEQYF
TRBV2	TRBJ2-7	CASSEGTGGAGEQYF
TRBV19	TRBJ2-4	CASKERGGFGNIQYF
TRBV9	TRBJ2-4	CASSVPEAKNIQYF
TRBV3-1	TRBJ2-2	CASSQLELAGTGVYTGELFF
TRBV29-1	TRBJ2-1	CSVEGLGDSSSYNEQFF
TRBV6-4	TRBJ2-3	CASSDSSSSTDTQYF
TRBV6-5	TRBJ2-1	CASSYVGTGFNEQFF
TRBV10-3	TRBJ2-3	CAISAGSYSSTDTQYF
TRBV4-2	TRBJ2-2	CASSQGLAPEGGELFF
TRBV14	TRBJ2-1	CASSQVAGRDNEQFF
TRBV20-1	TRBJ2-7	CSARDRSGPSYEQYF
TRBV12-3/TRBV12-4	TRBJ2-7	CASRKSLTDSYEQYF
TRBV18	TRBJ1-2	CASSRSPGQGTKNYGYTF
TRBV5-6	TRBJ2-3	CASSNHPTGSDTQYF
TRBV7-6	TRBJ2-2	CASSLANWANTGTLFF
TRBV4-1	TRBJ1-2	CASSHPTAQGGGYTF
TRBV19	TRBJ2-2	CASNWGVHTGELFF
TRBV7-9	TRBJ2-3	CASSLARTGGSTDTQYF
TRBV10-3	TRBJ2-5	CAISFGTDLQETQYF
TRBV27	TRBJ2-7	CATSDSFSYEQYF
TRBV7-9	TRBJ1-6	CASQPGQNNSPLHF
TRBV5-6	TRBJ2-7	CASSLWGSGSEQYF
TRBV7-9	TRBJ2-5	CASSGSGVQETQYF
TRBV4-1	TRBJ1-1	CASSQRMRTSVNTEAFF
TRBV19	TRBJ2-1	CASSISASPVDEQFF
TRBV20-1	TRBJ2-2	CSARGTTIFGPYSGELFF
TRBV6-2/TRBV6-3	TRBJ2-5	CATEGLEETQYF
TRBV4-1	TRBJ2-1	CASSQTGGYYNEQFF